These 20 T cell receptor beta chains came from one sample sequenced in a study of identical twins. TCRdb re-called the 5' RACE reads through MiXCR, storing one row per CDR3 protein. The sample lists about 390,000 distinct CDR3 sequences; about 9% were seen once. The specimen was naive T cells sorted from blood. Source of these receptors: a woman aged 50 to 60 in good health.

This clonotype was seen repeatedly, ten times or more. The chain uses TRBV12-3 or TRBV12-4 and TRBJ2-2, with no clear D. Trimming took 6 bases from V and 5 from J, leaving 10 bases between them. The length of the CDR3 is 13 residues. CDR3 sequence (DNA): TGTGCCAGCAGCACCCAAAATACCGGGGAGCTGTTTTTT. This codes for CASSTQNTGELFF.

This rearrangement joins TRBV23-1 to TRBJ2-2; 14 bases fit TRBD2. TRBV23-1 is an open reading frame whose function is uncertain. The V and J ends lost 5 bases and 6 bases, in that order; junction bases with no gene match: 11. The CDR3 has 18 residues. The DNA of the CDR3 is TGCGCCAGCAGTTGTAAACCGGGACTAGCGGGAGTTTCCGGGGAGCTGTTTTTT. As protein: CASSCKPGLAGVSGELFF.

V is TRBV9 and J is TRBJ2-7; D gene ambiguous. This CDR3 has 15 amino acids. CDR1 and CDR2 (germline): SGDLS, YYNGEE. The V end was cut by 0 bases, the J end by 5 bases, with 15 bases between. The CDR3 loop is CASSVGGSPLNEQYF. DNA of the CDR3: TGTGCCAGCAGCGTAGGAGGCAGCCCCCTGAACGAGCAGTACTTC.

This clonotype has only a few counts. The chain employs TRBV5-1 and TRBJ2-2, with no clear D. The CDR3 runs to 14 residues. Germline CDR1 reads SGHRS; CDR2 reads YFSETQ. The V end was cut by 4 bases, the J end by 6 bases, with 13 bases between. This chain's CDR3 is CASSPLLSAGELFF. CDR3 bases: TGCGCCAGCAGCCCCCTACTATCGGCCGGGGAGCTGTTTTTT. Looking up the rest from reference TRBV5-1 and TRBJ2-2 gives the full variable domain: KAGVTQTPRYLIKTRGQQVTLSCSPISGHRSVSWYQQTPGQGLQFLFEYFSETQRNKGNFPGRFSGRQFSNSRSEMNVSTLELGDSALYLCASSPLLSAGELFFGEGSRLTVL.

V gene TRBV27 combines with J gene TRBJ1-5; D is possibly TRBD1 (5 bases). V lost 4 bases and J lost 3, with 10 bases in between. Germline CDR1 MNHEY, CDR2 SMNVEV (reference sequence). The CDR3 has 14 residues. CDR3 in DNA: TGTGCCAGCAGTTCCAGCAGGGCCAATCAGCCCCAGCATTTT. It encodes CASSSSRANQPQHF.

The table lists this clonotype with a few counts. The gene calls are TRBV20-1 and TRBJ1-2; D uncertain. This CDR3 is built from 14 residues. Germline assignment: CDR1 DFQATT and CDR2 SNEGSKA (reference sequence). Trimming took off 3 bases at V and 7 bases at J, with 18 bases between the two ends. As DNA, the CDR3 is TGCAGTGCTAGCACGACTGGAGTATCCAGTGGCTACACCTTC. Amino acid sequence: CSASTTGVSSGYTF.

This clonotype was detected a few times. This rearrangement joins TRBV12-3 or TRBV12-4 to TRBJ2-7, with D possibly matching TRBD1 (6 bases). Trimming stripped 7 bases from V and 3 bases from J, with 37 bases between. The CDR3 consists of 21 residues. CDR3 loop: CASKYEITRRTEPHNYYEQYF. The CDR3 DNA is TGTGCCAGCAAATACGAGATCACTCGAAGGACAGAGCCCCACAACTACTACGAGCAGTACTTC.

The table lists this clonotype with a few counts. The rearrangement joins TRBV20-1 to TRBJ2-3, with TRBD2 identical over 10 bases. Germline V gene lookup returns CDR1 DFQATT and CDR2 SNEGSKA (reference sequence). The CDR3 spans 16 residues. V lost 6 bases and J lost 5; bases outside the gene matches: 14. CDR3 DNA sequence: TGCAGTGCGACCCAATTCACTAGCGGGATTCAAGATACGCAGTATTTT. Its translation: CSATQFTSGIQDTQYF.

V usage is TRBV3-1 and J usage is TRBJ2-1; the match to TRBD2 covers 9 bases. The CDR3 sequence is 18 residues long. Unmatched junction bases numbered 10, after V lost 1 base and J lost 3 bases. The V gene's germline CDR1 is LGHDT and CDR2 YNNKEL (reference sequence). The CDR3 loop is CASSQAVSGRTHYNEQFF. DNA for the CDR3: TGTGCCAGCAGCCAAGCAGTAAGCGGGAGGACCCACTACAATGAGCAGTTCTTC.

This clonotype turned up a few times. The gene calls are TRBV6-4 and TRBJ2-1; no definite D call. V was shortened by 4 bases and J by 7 bases, with 14 bases between the two germline ends. The germline gives CDR1 MRHNA, CDR2 SNTAGT. CDR3 size: 14 residues. CDR3 sequence: CASSGGLSANEQFF. DNA of the CDR3: TGTGCCAGCAGTGGGGGTCTCTCTGCAAATGAGCAGTTCTTC.

Ten or more counts support this clonotype. V gene TRBV5-1 combines with J gene TRBJ2-2; 8 bases map to TRBD1. CDR1 is SGHRS, CDR2 YFSETQ, per germline. Germline trimming cut 3 bases from V and 6 bases from J; bases unmatched to any gene: 1. This CDR3 is built from 13 residues. Here the CDR3 DNA reads TGCGCCAGCAGCTGGACAGGGTCCGGGGAGCTGTTTTTT. Amino acid sequence: CASSWTGSGELFF.

This clonotype has just a few counts. The genes are TRBV5-1 and TRBJ2-7, with 8 bases lining up with TRBD2. Trimming took 4 bases from V and 3 from J; bases not matched to a gene: 6. This CDR3 region has 14 residues. Germline CDR1 SGHRS, CDR2 YFSETQ. The CDR3 DNA is TGCGCCAGCAGCCGGGCAGCGGGGGACTACGAGCAGTACTTC. Translated, it gives CASSRAAGDYEQYF.

This clonotype has just a few counts. V is TRBV12-3 or TRBV12-4 and J is TRBJ2-1; TRBD1 is a possible D gene (6 bases). The V gene lost 1 base and the J gene lost 0 bases, with 16 bases spanning the gap. The CDR3 is 18 residues long. The CDR3 DNA reads TGTGCCAGCAGTTTAGGGACCGGGACACCGAGCTCCTACAATGAGCAGTTCTTC. Its translation: CASSLGTGTPSSYNEQFF.

This clonotype has only a few counts. The rearrangement uses TRBV11-2 and TRBJ2-2, with TRBD1 identical over 7 bases. Per germline, CDR1 SGHAT and CDR2 FQNNGV. This CDR3 contains 15 residues. Trimming took 4 bases from V and 1 from J; bases not matched to a gene: 3. This CDR3 reads CASSSRQGNTGELFF. The CDR3 DNA reads TGTGCCAGCAGCTCAAGACAGGGGAACACCGGGGAGCTGTTTTTT.

This clonotype has ten or more counts. This chain uses TRBV12-3 or TRBV12-4 with TRBJ2-2; TRBD1 aligns across 8 bases. V lost 7 bases and J lost 3; bases outside the gene matches: 7. This CDR3 has 15 amino acids. CDR3: CASTAGQGYTGELFF. In DNA, the CDR3 is TGTGCCAGCACCGCCGGACAGGGCTACACCGGGGAGCTGTTTTTT.

The chain links TRBV12-3 or TRBV12-4 to TRBJ1-2; maybe TRBD1 (5 bases). This CDR3 is built from 17 residues. V shed 1 base and J shed 5 bases, with 20 bases lying between them. CDR3 sequence (DNA): TGTGCCAGCAGTTTAGGAGTCGAGTTCGGAGGGGATTATGGCTACACCTTC. Protein sequence: CASSLGVEFGGDYGYTF.

This clonotype was seen more than once but under ten times. V gene TRBV5-1 combines with J gene TRBJ2-7; D remains ambiguous. Trimming cost V 0 bases and J 2 bases, with 6 bases left between them. CDR1 is SGHRS, CDR2 YFSETQ, per germline. The CDR3 extends over 13 amino acids. The DNA for the CDR3 is TGCGCCAGCAGCTTGGTACCAGCCTACGAGCAGTACGTC. Residues: CASSLVPAYEQYV.

V gene TRBV28 combines with J gene TRBJ2-7, with TRBD1 matching over 10 bases. This CDR3 is built from 15 residues. V shed 4 bases, J shed 6 bases, and the junction held 9 bases outside the gene matches. Germline CDR1 reads MDHEN; CDR2 reads SYDVKM. As DNA, the CDR3 is TGTGCCAGCAGTTCCCCCGGGACAGGGGCGTTCGAGCAGTACTTC. It specifies CASSSPGTGAFEQYF.

This chain uses TRBV10-2 with TRBJ2-2; TRBD2 agrees at 8 bases. Trimming at V came to 3 bases and at J to 2 bases, leaving 8 bases not matched to a gene. Germline lookup yields CDR1 WSHSY and CDR2 SAAADI. The CDR3 consists of 17 residues. The CDR3 nucleotides are TGCGCCAGCAGTGACCCCTTAGCGGGAACCAACACCGGGGAGCTGTTTTTT. This encodes CASSDPLAGTNTGELFF.

V is TRBV7-9 and J is TRBJ2-6, with D perhaps TRBD1 or TRBD2 (5 bases each). V lost 5 bases and J 1 base, leaving 15 bases between the germline ends. The length of the CDR3 is 17 residues. Germline V gene lookup returns CDR1 SEHNR and CDR2 FQNEAQ (reference sequence). CDR3 sequence reads: CASSHLGTPSGANVLTF. CDR3 nucleotide sequence: TGTGCCAGCAGCCACCTCGGGACGCCATCTGGGGCCAACGTCCTGACTTTC.